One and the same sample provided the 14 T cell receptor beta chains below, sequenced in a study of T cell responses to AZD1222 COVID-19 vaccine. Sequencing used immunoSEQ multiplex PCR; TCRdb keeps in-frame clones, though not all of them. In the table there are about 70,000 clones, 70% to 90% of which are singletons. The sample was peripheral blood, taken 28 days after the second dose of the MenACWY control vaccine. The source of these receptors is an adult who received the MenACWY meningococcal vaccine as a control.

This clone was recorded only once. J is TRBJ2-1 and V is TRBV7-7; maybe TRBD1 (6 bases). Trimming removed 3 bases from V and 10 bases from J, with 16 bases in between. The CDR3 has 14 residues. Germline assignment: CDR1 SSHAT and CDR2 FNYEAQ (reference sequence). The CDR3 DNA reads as TGTGCCAGCAGCTTGCGCGGACAGTTTGGGGAGCAGTTCTTC. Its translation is CASSLRGQFGEQFF.

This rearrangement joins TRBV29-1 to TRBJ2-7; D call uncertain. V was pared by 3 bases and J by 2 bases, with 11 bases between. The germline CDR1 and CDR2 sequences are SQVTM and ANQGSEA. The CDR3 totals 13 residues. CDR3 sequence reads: CSVEVASPYEQYF. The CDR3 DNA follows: TGCAGCGTTGAGGTCGCCAGTCCCTACGAGCAGTACTTC.

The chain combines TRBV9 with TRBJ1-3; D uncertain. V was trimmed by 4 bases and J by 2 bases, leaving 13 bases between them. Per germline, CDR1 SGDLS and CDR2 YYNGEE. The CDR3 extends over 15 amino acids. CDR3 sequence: CASSSSGSAGNTIYF. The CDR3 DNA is TGTGCCAGCAGCAGCTCAGGTTCTGCTGGAAACACCATATATTTT.

CDR3 region: CASSRALGLNIQYF. The CDR3 bases are TGTGCCAGCAGCCGAGCCCTCGGGCTAAACATTCAGTACTTC. This chain uses TRBV11-2 with TRBJ2-4; D uncertain. Germline CDR1 reads SGHAT; CDR2 reads FQNNGV. The V and J ends lost 5 bases and 6 bases respectively, with 14 bases between them. The CDR3 loop spans 14 amino acids.

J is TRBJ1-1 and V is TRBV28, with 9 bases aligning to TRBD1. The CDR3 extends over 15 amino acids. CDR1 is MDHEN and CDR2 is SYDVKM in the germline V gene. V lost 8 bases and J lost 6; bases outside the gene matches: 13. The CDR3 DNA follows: TGTGCCAGCTTTTCTCTACAGGGGGCACGTGCTGAAGCTTTCTTT. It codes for CASFSLQGARAEAFF.

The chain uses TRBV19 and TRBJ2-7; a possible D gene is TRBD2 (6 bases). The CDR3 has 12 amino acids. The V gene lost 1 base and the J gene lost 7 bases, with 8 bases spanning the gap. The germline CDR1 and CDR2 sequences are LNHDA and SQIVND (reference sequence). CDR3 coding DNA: TGTGCCAGTAGTATAGGCGGGGCAGAGCAGTACTTC. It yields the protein CASSIGGAEQYF.

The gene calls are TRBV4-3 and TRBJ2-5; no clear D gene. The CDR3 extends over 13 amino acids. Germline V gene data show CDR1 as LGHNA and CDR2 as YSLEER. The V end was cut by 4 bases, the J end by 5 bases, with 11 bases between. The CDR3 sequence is CASSLGIWETQYF. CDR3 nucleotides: TGCGCCAGCAGCCTGGGGATTTGGGAGACCCAGTACTTC.

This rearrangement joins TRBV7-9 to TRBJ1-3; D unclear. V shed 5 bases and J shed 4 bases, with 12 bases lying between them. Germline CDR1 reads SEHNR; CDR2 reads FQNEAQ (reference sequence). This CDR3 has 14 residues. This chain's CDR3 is CASSLSYRGNTIYF. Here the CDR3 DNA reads TGTGCCAGCAGCCTGTCGTATCGGGGAAACACCATATATTTT.

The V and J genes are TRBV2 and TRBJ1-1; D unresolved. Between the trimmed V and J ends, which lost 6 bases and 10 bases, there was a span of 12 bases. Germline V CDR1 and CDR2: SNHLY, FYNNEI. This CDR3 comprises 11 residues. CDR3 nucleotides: TGTGCCAGCAGGGTTGAGGGAAGAGCTTTCTTT. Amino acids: CASRVEGRAFF.

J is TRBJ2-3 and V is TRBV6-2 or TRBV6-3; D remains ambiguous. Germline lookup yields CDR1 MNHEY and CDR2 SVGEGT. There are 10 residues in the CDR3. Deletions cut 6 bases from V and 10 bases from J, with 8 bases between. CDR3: CASSSNPQYF. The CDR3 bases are TGTGCCAGCAGCTCAAACCCGCAGTATTTT.

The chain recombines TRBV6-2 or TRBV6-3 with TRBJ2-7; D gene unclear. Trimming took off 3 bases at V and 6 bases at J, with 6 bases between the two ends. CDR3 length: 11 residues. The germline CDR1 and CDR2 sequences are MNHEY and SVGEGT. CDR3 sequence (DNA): TGTGCCAGCAGTTATCTTATCGAGCAGTACTTC. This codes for CASSYLIEQYF.

This CDR3 reads CASSSPRDRGQEQYF. The DNA for the CDR3 is TGTGCCAGCAGCTCCCCCCGGGACAGGGGTCAGGAGCAGTACTTC. The V gene is TRBV7-9, the J gene TRBJ2-7; 10 bases line up with TRBD1. Germline V gene sequence: CDR1 SEHNR, CDR2 FQNEAQ (reference sequence). The CDR3 covers 15 residues. The V and J ends lost 4 bases and 7 bases, in that order; junction bases with no gene match: 10.

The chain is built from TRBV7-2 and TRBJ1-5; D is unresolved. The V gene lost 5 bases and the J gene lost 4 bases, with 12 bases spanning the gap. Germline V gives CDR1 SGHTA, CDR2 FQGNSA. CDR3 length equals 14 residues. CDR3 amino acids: CASSAGRGNQPQHF. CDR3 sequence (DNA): TGTGCCAGCAGCGCGGGAAGAGGGAATCAGCCCCAGCATTTT.

The CDR3 sequence is CASSQTLLGWQPQHF. In DNA form, the CDR3 reads TGCGCCAGCAGCCAAACCCTTTTAGGATGGCAGCCCCAGCATTTT. V and J are TRBV4-1 and TRBJ1-5; D ambiguous. Germline CDR1 and CDR2: MGHRA and YSYEKL. The CDR3 spans 15 residues. The germline V and J ends were trimmed by 2 bases and 7 bases, with 15 bases remaining between them.